The entry below describes one TCR beta chain. The antigen remains undetermined. The data derive from a study of OX40 agonist ivuxolimab in advanced cancers. At the level of the study: Males comprised 82.7% of the group, whose mean age was approximately 60 years (range roughly 20 to 85). General study points: Clonal expansion from baseline to week 6 occurred in both CD4+ and CD8+ T cells. The investigators did not determine what antigen specificity the expanded peripheral T cells had. At 0.1-3.0 mg/kg, partial responders had clonal expansion among the lowest observed.

V gave up 0 bases and J gave up 3 bases; unmatched junction bases: 13. Per the germline V gene, CDR1 is SGHRS and CDR2 is YFSETQ. CDR3 length equals 18 residues. Clones were read by immunoSEQ multiplex PCR, and TCRdb kept only the in-frame ones, dropping some. There are around 70,000 clones in the sample; about 83% occur only once, and roughly 0.85% lies in the top ten. The chain couples TRBV5-1 to TRBJ2-3, with 7 bases lining up with TRBD1. This sample comprised CD4+ or CD8+ T cells sorted from blood, obtained in a trial of the OX40 agonist ivuxolimab. This TCR was sampled from an adult with an advanced solid tumor such as melanoma, head and neck, liver or kidney cancer. The CDR3 bases are TGCGCCAGCAGCTTGGCCGGACGGGCAGGGGGAAATACAGATACGCAGTATTTT. Its translation: CASSLAGRAGGNTDTQYF. Based on the CDR3 plus reference TRBV5-1 and TRBJ2-3, the full variable domain is KAGVTQTPRYLIKTRGQQVTLSCSPISGHRSVSWYQQTPGQGLQFLFEYFSETQRNKGNFPGRFSGRQFSNSRSEMNVSTLELGDSALYLCASSLAGRAGGNTDTQYFGPGTRLTVL.